Below, 9 T cell receptor beta chains from the same sample are listed, as sequenced in a study of CD8 T cells in ankylosing spondylitis. Study-wide points: Characteristic of ankylosing spondylitis blood, it appeared, was a TCR beta motif comprising roughly eight highly homologous variants.

Using its own MiXCR run on the 5' RACE reads, TCRdb lists one record per CDR3 protein. The profile shows more than 400,000 distinct CDR3 sequences, roughly 5.2% of them singletons. Their target antigens are unknown. Sequencing was carried out using blood, either unsorted or a sorted T cell fraction (not recorded which). These receptors all stem from a male donor with ankylosing spondylitis.

This clonotype was seen a handful of times. The rearrangement uses TRBV5-1 and TRBJ1-1, with D maybe TRBD1 (5 bases). The CDR3 is 15 amino acids. Trimming shortened V by 4 bases and J by 8 bases, and 21 bases separated the two germline ends. Germline V gene sequence: CDR1 SGHRS, CDR2 YFSETQ. The CDR3 protein is CASSPPGAGEKEAFF. CDR3 nucleotides: TGCGCCAGCAGCCCCCCCGGGGCCGGCGAAAAGGAAGCTTTCTTT.

Ten or more counts support this clonotype. The V gene is TRBV20-1, the J gene TRBJ2-1, with 11 bases that match TRBD1. The CDR3 runs to 14 residues. V lost 6 bases, J lost 6 bases, and 7 bases stayed unmatched. Germline loops: CDR1 DFQATT, CDR2 SNEGSKA (reference sequence). The CDR3 protein is CSAHTGTGGNEQFF. Here the CDR3 DNA reads TGCAGTGCACACACCGGGACAGGGGGCAATGAGCAGTTCTTC.

Ten or more counts support this clonotype. The rearrangement uses TRBV6-2 or TRBV6-3 and TRBJ1-5; TRBD1 might be the D (5 bases). This CDR3 is 15 amino acids long. The germline gives CDR1 MNHEY, CDR2 SVGEGT. V gave up 5 bases and J gave up 1 base, with 12 bases separating them. CDR3 sequence reads: CASSLGTWSNQPQHF. The DNA for the CDR3 is TGTGCCAGCAGTCTCGGGACTTGGAGCAATCAGCCCCAGCATTTT.

This clonotype was seen more than once but under ten times. The chain recombines TRBV5-1 with TRBJ1-5, with TRBD1 as a possible D gene (5 bases). Trimming shortened V by 6 bases and J by 1 base, and 17 bases separated the two germline ends. The CDR3 is 16 residues long. Germline CDR1 SGHRS, CDR2 YFSETQ. CDR3 region: CASIHPGHDSNQPQHF. The CDR3 bases are TGCGCCAGCATCCACCCCGGACACGACAGCAATCAGCCCCAGCATTTT.

The sample holds many counts of this clonotype. The V and J genes are TRBV18 and TRBJ1-1, with 9 nucleotides matching TRBD1. The CDR3 length is 15 residues. V was clipped by 3 bases and J by 1 base; unmatched bases: 3. Germline V lookup: CDR1 KGHSH, CDR2 LQKENI. The CDR3 nucleotides read TGTGCCAGCTCACCGCAACAGGGGGCGAACACTGAAGCTTTCTTT. Translation: CASSPQQGANTEAFF. The whole variable domain, remainder taken from reference TRBV18 and TRBJ1-1, is NAGVMQNPRHLVRRRGQEARLRCSPMKGHSHVYWYRQLPEEGLKFMVYLQKENIIDESGMPKERFSAEFPKEGPSILRIQQVVRGDSAAYFCASSPQQGANTEAFFGQGTRLTVV.

Only a few counts were recorded for this clonotype. The J gene is TRBJ2-5, the V gene TRBV14; no clear D gene. CDR1 is SGHDN, CDR2 FVKESK, per germline. V was trimmed by 3 bases and J by 5 bases, leaving 16 bases between them. The CDR3 is 15 residues long. The DNA of the CDR3 is TGTGCCAGCAGCCATCGTGCCGCCGACCGGGAGACCCAGTACTTC. It is translated as CASSHRAADRETQYF.

This clonotype was recorded at least ten times. This chain connects TRBV29-1 to TRBJ2-5; D gene uncertain. This CDR3 has 13 amino acids. Trimming took 8 bases from V and 1 from J, leaving 14 bases between them. CDR1 SQVTM and CDR2 ANQGSEA come from the germline V gene. CDR3 amino acids: CSTTDGFQETQYF. Written as DNA, the CDR3 is TGCAGCACGACGGACGGATTCCAAGAGACCCAGTACTTC.

Only a few counts were recorded for this clonotype. The V gene is TRBV2, the J gene TRBJ2-1; the match to TRBD2 covers 7 bases. Germline lookup yields CDR1 SNHLY and CDR2 FYNNEI. V shed 3 bases, J shed 8 bases, and the junction held 7 bases outside the gene matches. The CDR3 is made up of 14 amino acids. In DNA, the CDR3 is TGTGCCAGCAGTGACGGACTAGTGCGGGATGAGCAGTTCTTC. Translated: CASSDGLVRDEQFF.

This clonotype has ten or more counts. The CDR3, as DNA: TGTGCCAGCAGCTTAACCGGGGGTACCTACAATGAGCAGTTCTTC. Translation gives CASSLTGGTYNEQFF. This rearrangement joins TRBV7-2 to TRBJ2-1, with D possibly being TRBD2 (6 bases). The CDR3 loop spans 15 amino acids. V was shortened by 2 bases and J by 2 bases, with 10 bases between the two germline ends. CDR1 is SGHTA, CDR2 FQGNSA, per germline. Filled out from reference TRBV7-2 and TRBJ2-1, the complete variable domain reads GAGVSQSPSNKVTEKGKDVELRCDPISGHTALYWYRQSLGQGLEFLIYFQGNSAPDKSGLPSDRFSAERTGGSVSTLTIQRTQQEDSAVYLCASSLTGGTYNEQFFGPGTRLTVL.